These 10 T cell receptor beta chains originate from one sample sequenced in a study of Graves' ophthalmopathy and Graves' hyperthyroidism. From RNA, the CDR3 regions of TCR beta chains were amplified and sequenced. Investigators did first-round RT-PCR with HTBI primers, then second-round multiplex PCR. TCRdb re-called the multiplex PCR reads through MiXCR, storing one row per CDR3 protein. The sample lists some 750,000 distinct CDR3 sequences, 40% occurring once. Material for sequencing was peripheral blood. These receptors originate from an adult man with Graves' ophthalmopathy.

This clonotype was recorded only once. A much larger clone sits a single nucleotide away, making a read error possible. The chain is built from TRBV7-9 and TRBJ2-7, with 8 bases that match TRBD1. With V trimmed by 5 bases and J by 3 bases, 6 bases remained unmatched. The CDR3 covers 14 residues. The V gene's germline CDR1 is SEHNR and CDR2 FQNEAQ (reference sequence). The CDR3 loop is CASSTGQGGYEQYF. The CDR3 DNA reads as TGTGCCAGCAGCACCGGACAGGGTGGCTACGAGCAGTACTTC.

In its sample, this clonotype was seen many times. J is TRBJ1-3 and V is TRBV25-1; 7 bases fit TRBD1. The CDR3 contains 14 residues. Germline trimming cut 3 bases from V and 3 bases from J; bases unmatched to any gene: 2. Germline CDR1 MGHDK, CDR2 SYGVNS. CDR3 nucleotides: TGTGCCAGCAGTGACCGGACAGGTGGAAACACCATATATTTT. Its protein product is CASSDRTGGNTIYF.

The V call is TRBV19, the J call TRBJ2-3; D may be TRBD2 (5 bases). Trimming removed 5 bases at V and 2 bases at J, with 5 bases between. CDR1 and CDR2 from the germline V gene are LNHDA and SQIVND (reference sequence). The CDR3 spans 12 residues. The CDR3 sequence: CASSRDTDTQYF. CDR3 nucleotides: TGTGCCAGTAGTCGGGACACAGATACGCAGTATTTT.

This clonotype has just a few counts. CDR3 residues: CASSVDQGWTYEQYF. CDR3 sequence (DNA): TGTGCCAGCAGCGTAGATCAGGGTTGGACCTACGAGCAGTACTTC. This chain joins TRBV9 and TRBJ2-7; TRBD1 is a possible D gene (5 bases). The germline V gene encodes CDR1 SGDLS and CDR2 YYNGEE. The ends were cut back, 0 bases at V and 2 bases at J, with 12 bases in the middle. The CDR3 runs 15 residues.

This clonotype was detected ten times or more. The chain couples TRBV9 to TRBJ1-4; D remains ambiguous. The CDR3 contains 15 residues. Germline V gives CDR1 SGDLS, CDR2 YYNGEE. Between the trimmed V and J ends, which lost 3 bases and 5 bases, there was a span of 14 bases. The CDR3 DNA follows: TGTGCCAGCAGCGGACGGTCTGGCTTGAATGAAAAACTGTTTTTT. Its translation: CASSGRSGLNEKLFF.

The chain links TRBV20-1 to TRBJ2-5; D assignment may be TRBD1 or TRBD2 (5 bases each). The CDR3 extends over 15 amino acids. Trimming shortened V by 3 bases and J by 3 bases, and 17 bases separated the two germline ends. Germline V lookup: CDR1 DFQATT, CDR2 SNEGSKA (reference sequence). The CDR3 bases are TGCAGTGCTAGCGACGCCAGGGAGTTGGAAGAGACCCAGTACTTC. Protein product: CSASDARELEETQYF.

This clonotype showed up many times. The CDR3 region is CASSARGWDSPLHF. CDR3 nucleotides: TGTGCCAGCAGCGCCAGAGGGTGGGACTCACCCCTCCACTTT. The chain joins TRBV9 to TRBJ1-6; D might be TRBD1 (5 bases). CDR1 SGDLS and CDR2 YYNGEE come from the germline V gene. The CDR3 totals 14 residues. V lost 3 bases to trimming and J lost 10 bases, with 14 bases between them.

The J gene is TRBJ2-2, the V gene TRBV7-2; 9 positions match TRBD1. V was clipped by 6 bases and J by 6 bases; unmatched bases: 11. CDR3 size: 16 residues. CDR1 and CDR2 (germline): SGHTA, FQGNSA. The CDR3 DNA reads TGTGCCAGCAGTGCTAGTCGGGGACAGGGTGCCGGGGAGCTGTTTTTT. Protein: CASSASRGQGAGELFF.

V gene TRBV20-1 combines with J gene TRBJ1-6, with 8 positions matching TRBD1. Trimming at V came to 1 base and at J to 3 bases, leaving 5 bases not matched to a gene. This CDR3 spans 16 amino acids. The germline gives CDR1 DFQATT, CDR2 SNEGSKA (reference sequence). CDR3 coding DNA: TGCAGTGCTAGAGGATCAGGGGGCTTCTATAATTCACCCCTCCACTTT. Protein product: CSARGSGGFYNSPLHF.

The V gene is TRBV6-6, the J gene TRBJ2-5, with D unclear. V was cut by 5 bases and J by 0 bases, with 16 bases left in between. The CDR3 has 16 amino acids. Per germline, CDR1 MNHNY and CDR2 SVGAGI (reference sequence). The DNA for the CDR3 is TGTGCCAGCAGTCCTCGACACAGAGACTACCAAGAGACCCAGTACTTC. Translating gives CASSPRHRDYQETQYF.